This T cell receptor beta chain was retrieved from a study of tumor-infiltrating lymphocytes in primary liver carcinoma. Study background: Patients diagnosed with primary liver carcinoma received treatment through surgical resection. Study-wide points: Unsorted bulk sampling ruled out any CD4+ versus CD8+ repertoire comparison. Tumor-adjacent and tumor-blood pairs displayed less overlap than did pairs of tumor regions. With p = 0.039, the top-250-clone fraction in tumors significantly exceeded that in blood.

They got blood RNA out of unsorted whole blood and also pulled out germline DNA. Priming with a constant-region primer yielded TCR beta cDNA from roughly 500 ng total RNA. Modified slightly, ARM-PCR produced TCR beta libraries over three nested multiplex PCR rounds. In the first two PCR rounds, TRBV1-TRBV30 forward primers were paired with a C-beta reverse primer, and each round lasted approximately 9 cycles. TCRdb re-analysed the multiplex PCR reads in MiXCR, keeping a single row per CDR3 protein. The sample lists about 320,000 distinct CDR3 sequences, 65% occurring once. Germline V CDR1 and CDR2: SGHAT, FQDESV (reference sequence). The CDR3 covers 16 residues. As regards this clonotype: Its target is not known. A junction boundary mismatches the germline segment, possibly from a read error.

The TCR was taken from a man in his forties with primary liver carcinoma and hepatitis B virus infection. What was sequenced was peripheral blood. The rearrangement uses TRBV11-1 and TRBJ2-2, with TRBD2 matching over 9 bases. In DNA, the CDR3 is TGTGCCAGCAGCTTGGCGGGAGGGCCGAACACCGGGGACCTGTTTTTT. Translation: CASSLAGGPNTGDLFF.